This TCR beta chain is from a study of post-analysis software for immune sequencing data. Study-wide findings and caveats: Normalized Chao1 diversity was significantly lower in multiple sclerosis patients than in controls. There were four or five TRBV segments more frequent in patients than controls, and TRBV5-6, TRBV5-1 and TRBV20-1 were among them.

Carried by the TCR beta cDNA libraries were unique molecular identifiers. Each CDR3 protein gets one entry after TCRdb re-called the PCR reads with MiXCR. The table includes 650,000 to 850,000 distinct CDR3 sequences, about 43% detected once. Germline values: CDR1 SGHTA, CDR2 FQGNSA. CDR3 length: 15 amino acids. The junction had 11 bases not matched to a gene; V was cut back by 1 base and J by 11 bases. As to this clonotype: Its antigen is not identified.

The clonotype was recovered from a girl aged 10 to 17 with multiple sclerosis. What was sequenced was blood. This chain uses TRBV7-2 with TRBJ2-7; 10 positions agree with TRBD2. The CDR3 spells CASSLDSGTSEREYF. The CDR3 nucleotides are TGTGCCAGCAGCTTAGACTCCGGGACTAGCGAGAGAGAGTACTTC.